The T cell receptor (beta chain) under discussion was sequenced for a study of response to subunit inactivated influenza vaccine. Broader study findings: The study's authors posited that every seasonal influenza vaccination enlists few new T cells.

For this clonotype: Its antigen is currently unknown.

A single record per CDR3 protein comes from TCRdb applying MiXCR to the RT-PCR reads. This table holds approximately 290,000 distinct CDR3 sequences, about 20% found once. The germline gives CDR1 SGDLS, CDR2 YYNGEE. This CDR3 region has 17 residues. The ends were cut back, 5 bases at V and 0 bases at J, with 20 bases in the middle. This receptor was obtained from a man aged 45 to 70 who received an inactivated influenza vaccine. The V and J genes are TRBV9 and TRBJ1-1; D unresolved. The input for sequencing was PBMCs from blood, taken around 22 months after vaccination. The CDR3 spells CASRPTNFGKLNTEAFF. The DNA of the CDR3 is TGTGCCAGCAGGCCGACCAATTTTGGTAAGCTGAACACTGAAGCTTTCTTT.